This T cell receptor beta chain was captured in a study of blood T cell repertoires in COVID-19. Repertoires were generated with immunoSEQ multiplex PCR, while TCRdb's copy carries only in-frame clones and drops some. The sample holds about 20,000 clones, about 90% seen once. Source material: peripheral blood. The clonotype comes from a human donor in a cohort sampled during active COVID-19.

Written as DNA, the CDR3 is TGCGCCAGCAGCCTGGGACTAGTAATCCCAGCTGGTAGCACAGATACGCAGTATTTT. Translation gives CASSLGLVIPAGSTDTQYF. The chain combines TRBV10-2 with TRBJ2-3, with 8 positions matching TRBD2. The CDR3 extends over 19 amino acids. V gave up 6 bases and J gave up 0 bases; unmatched junction bases: 17. Germline CDR1 reads WSHSY; CDR2 reads SAAADI.